The 3 T cell receptor beta chains presented below share a single source sample, sequenced in a study of spatial heterogeneity in lung cancer. The time point denotes: sample taken at primary tumor resection. TCRdb analysed the 5' RACE reads with MiXCR anew, one entry per CDR3 protein. Among roughly 8,500 distinct CDR3 sequences listed, around 15% were seen once. The sample was normal lung tissue next to the tumor, taken at surgery. Receptors originate from a male donor with early-stage non-small cell lung cancer.

The chain uses TRBV4-2 and TRBJ1-2; the match to TRBD1 covers 9 bases. Germline V gene lookup returns CDR1 LGHNA and CDR2 YNFKEQ. V was pared by 1 base and J by 3 bases, with 6 bases of the junction left unmatched. The CDR3 contains 16 residues. The CDR3 DNA is TGTGCCAGCAGCCAAGCGGGACAGGGAGTCGACTATGGCTACACCTTC. It codes for CASSQAGQGVDYGYTF.

This clonotype ranks as medium-sized. CDR3 DNA: TGTGCCAGCAGTTCCCCCGGGGCGGAAGAGACCCAGTACTTC. Protein: CASSSPGAEETQYF. The genes are TRBV28 and TRBJ2-5; D might be TRBD1 or TRBD2, each matching 5 bases. The CDR3 totals 14 residues. Trimming left V 4 bases short and J 3 bases short, with 12 bases between. Germline lookup yields CDR1 MDHEN and CDR2 SYDVKM.

The chain has TRBV6-5 and TRBJ1-2, with 8 bases fitting TRBD1. This CDR3 spans 14 amino acids. With 8 bases clipped from V and 4 bases from J, the junction kept 9 bases outside the gene matches. In germline, CDR1 is MNHEY, CDR2 SVGAGI. CDR3 in amino acids: CASLGQGAGYGYTF. CDR3 in DNA: TGTGCCAGCCTAGGGCAGGGGGCTGGCTATGGCTACACCTTC.